The present entry profiles one T cell receptor (beta chain) with its context. This entry comes from a study of blood T cell repertoires in COVID-19. Study-wide background: T cells, B-cell-depleted T cells, or PBMCs supplied cDNA or gDNA.

Some clones are missing from TCRdb's copy, which holds only in-frame ones; the method was immunoSEQ multiplex PCR. Among some 150,000 clones listed, around 90% were seen once. The V gene's germline CDR1 is SGHVS and CDR2 FNYEAQ. V lost 3 bases to trimming and J lost 0 bases, with 10 bases between them. The CDR3 is made up of 15 amino acids. Sequenced: peripheral blood. This TCR was sampled from a human donor in a cohort sampled during active COVID-19. V gene TRBV7-6 combines with J gene TRBJ2-3; D possibly corresponds to TRBD2 (6 bases). CDR3: CASSFSGASTDTQYF. The DNA of the CDR3 is TGTGCCAGCAGCTTTAGCGGAGCTAGCACAGATACGCAGTATTTT.